The T cell receptor (beta chain) described here comes from a study of blood T cell repertoires in COVID-19. The germline V gene encodes CDR1 KGHSH and CDR2 LQKENI. The J segment lost 3 bases and the V segment lost 0 bases, leaving 6 bases of the junction unmatched. The CDR3 has 16 residues. Repertoires were generated with immunoSEQ multiplex PCR, while TCRdb's copy carries only in-frame clones and drops some. This sample carries 190,000 or so clones, 70% to 90% of them seen once, and the ten largest clones take 1.2%. Adults between about 18 and 89 years of age took part from under 30 US areas. The source material was PBMCs or T cells enriched from blood (not recorded which). The chain combines TRBV18 with TRBJ1-2, with 8 bases lining up with TRBD1. The clonotype was recovered from a man aged 25 to 40 who had recovered from COVID-19. The CDR3 here is CASSPPGSTGDYGYTF. The CDR3 DNA is TGTGCCAGCTCACCACCTGGTTCGACAGGGGACTATGGCTACACCTTC.